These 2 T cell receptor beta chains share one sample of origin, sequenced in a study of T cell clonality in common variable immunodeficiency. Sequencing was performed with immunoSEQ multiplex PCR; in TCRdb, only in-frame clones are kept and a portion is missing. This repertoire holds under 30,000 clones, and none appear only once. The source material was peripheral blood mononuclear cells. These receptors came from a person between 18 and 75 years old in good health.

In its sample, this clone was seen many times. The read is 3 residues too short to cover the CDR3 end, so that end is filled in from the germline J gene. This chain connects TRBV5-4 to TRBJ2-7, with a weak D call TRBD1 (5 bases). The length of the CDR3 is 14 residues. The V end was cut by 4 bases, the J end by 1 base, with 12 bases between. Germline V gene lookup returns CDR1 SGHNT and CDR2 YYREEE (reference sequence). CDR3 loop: CASSPQGGSYEQYF. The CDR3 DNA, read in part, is TGTGCCAGCAGCCCCCAGGGTGGTTCCTACGAG.

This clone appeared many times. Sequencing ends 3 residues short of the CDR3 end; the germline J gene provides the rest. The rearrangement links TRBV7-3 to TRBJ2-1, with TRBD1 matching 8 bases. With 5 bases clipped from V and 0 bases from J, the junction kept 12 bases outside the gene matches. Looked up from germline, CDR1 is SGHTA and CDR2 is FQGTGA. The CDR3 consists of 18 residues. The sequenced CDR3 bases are TGTGCCAGCAGCCCTCGACCGCGGACAGGGAGCTCCTACAATGAG. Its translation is CASSPRPRTGSSYNE. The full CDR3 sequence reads CASSPRPRTGSSYNEQFF. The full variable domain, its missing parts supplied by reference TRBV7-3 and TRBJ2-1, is GAGVSQTPSNKVTEKGKYVELRCDPISGHTALYWYRQSLGQGPEFLIYFQGTGAADDSGLPNDRFFAVRPEGSVSTLKIQRTERGDSAVYLCASSPRPRTGSSYNEQFFGPGTRLTVL.